The text below deals with one T cell receptor beta chain. Its target is not known. Sample-barcoded 5' priming and a J-beta primer mix drove a second PCR of about 6 to 11 cycles. One entry per CDR3 protein, called by TCRdb with MiXCR from the 5' RACE reads. Of about 1 million distinct CDR3 sequences in the sample, 45% were seen once. The data were taken from a study of blood T cells in healthy people across ages. Turning to the study itself: About one barcoded beta molecule per two T cells was the capture yield of template switching.

Study-wide results and caveats: Per million T cells, TCR beta diversity dropped roughly linearly as age increased.

CDR3 length equals 16 residues. With 3 bases clipped from V and 7 bases from J, the junction kept 14 bases outside the gene matches. Looked up from germline, CDR1 is KGHSH and CDR2 is LQKENI. Each donor was a healthy Caucasian individual from Russia, aged about 6 to 90. There were at least 5 micrograms of total RNA extracted from every sample. This clonotype was obtained from a woman aged 55-69 years in good health. The sample comprised blood. The J gene is TRBJ2-7, the V gene TRBV18; 8 nucleotides line up with TRBD1. The CDR3 region has the DNA TGTGCCAGCTCACCTCTCGGACAGGGTCTTAGGGATGAGCAGTACTTC. The encoded protein is CASSPLGQGLRDEQYF.